This T cell receptor (beta chain) stems from a study of cytomegalovirus exposure and HLA in healthy donors. The PCR contained 60 Vbeta and 13 Jbeta primers. Per the original methods: Approximately 11 million of the about 80 million unique TCR beta chains counted in a later analysis were shared. The data were produced by immunoSEQ multiplex PCR, yet TCRdb's version contains in-frame clones alone and is incomplete. That table is the source of V, J and clone size, and D and trimming were worked out from the DNA. Its table records around 53,000 clones. Notes on this clone: Its target is not known. Additional DNA sequences in this sample encode the identical CDR3.

Study-level findings and limits: Associated with cytomegalovirus, according to the listing, were 164 TCR beta chains.

The CDR3 has 16 residues. Trimming shortened V by 0 bases and J by 2 bases, and 11 bases separated the two germline ends. From germline, CDR1 is MGHRA and CDR2 YSYEKL. The sequenced sample consisted of PBMCs. This sequence was found in a woman aged 30 to 39 in good health and CMV-seropositive. The rearrangement joins TRBV4-1 to TRBJ1-5, with a weak D call TRBD1 (6 bases). CDR3 amino acids: CASSQDSRGGNQPQHF. In nucleotides, the CDR3 is TGCGCCAGCAGCCAAGACTCCAGGGGTGGCAATCAGCCCCAGCATTTT.